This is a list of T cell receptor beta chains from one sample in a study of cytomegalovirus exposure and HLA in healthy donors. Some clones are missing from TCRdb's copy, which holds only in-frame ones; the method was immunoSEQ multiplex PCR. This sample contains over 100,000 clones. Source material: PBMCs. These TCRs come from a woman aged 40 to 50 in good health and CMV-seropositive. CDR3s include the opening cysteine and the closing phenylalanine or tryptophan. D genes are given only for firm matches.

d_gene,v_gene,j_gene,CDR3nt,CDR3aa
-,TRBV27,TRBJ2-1,TGTGCCAGCAGGGTCGACAGGAGTTACAATGAGCAGTTCTTC,CASRVDRSYNEQFF
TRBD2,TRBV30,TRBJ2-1,TGTGCCTGGAGTGAACTAGCGGGAGATCTCAATGAGCAGTTCTTC,CAWSELAGDLNEQFF
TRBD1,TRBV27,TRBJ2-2,TGTGCCAGTTTCCAGGGGGTGAAGGGTACCGGGGAGCTGTTTTTT,CASFQGVKGTGELFF
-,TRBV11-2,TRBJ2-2,TGTGCCAGCAGCTGGCGGCGGGCGGACACCGGGGAGCTGTTTTTT,CASSWRRADTGELFF
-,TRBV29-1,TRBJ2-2,TGCAGCGTAGGGGCCGGCACCGGGGAGCTGTTTTTT,CSVGAGTGELFF
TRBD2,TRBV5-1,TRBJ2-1,TGCGCCAGCAGCTTTGGACTAGCGGAGGGTAATGAGCAGTTCTTC,CASSFGLAEGNEQFF
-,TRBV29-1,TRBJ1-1,TGCAGCGTTGAAGTCGGGGGGGCCTCTGAAGCTTTCTTT,CSVEVGGASEAFF
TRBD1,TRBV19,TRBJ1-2,TGTGCCAGTAGTATAGGGGACAGAAACCCCTATGGCTACACCTTC,CASSIGDRNPYGYTF
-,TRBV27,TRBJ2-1,TGTGCCAGCTCGCTAGGGGCGGGGAGGAATGAGCAGTTCTTC,CASSLGAGRNEQFF
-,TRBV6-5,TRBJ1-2,TGTGCCAGCAGTTACTCGGGGGCAACTAACTATGGCTACACCTTC,CASSYSGATNYGYTF
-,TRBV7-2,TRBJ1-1,TGTGCCAGCGAGGAATTCACTGAAGCTTTCTTT,CASEEFTEAFF
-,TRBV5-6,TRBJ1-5,TGTGCCAGCAGCTTGTCAGGCAATCAGCCCCAGCATTTT,CASSLSGNQPQHF
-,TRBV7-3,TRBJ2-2,TGTGCCAGCAGCTCCCATACCCCGGAGGGGAACACCGGGGAGCTGTTTTTT,CASSSHTPEGNTGELFF
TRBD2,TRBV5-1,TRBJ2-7,TGCGCCAGCAGCACTAGCGGCGAGCAGTACTTC,CASSTSGEQYF
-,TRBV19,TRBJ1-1,TGTGCCAGTAGTCCCGGGGTATCCACTGAAGCTTTCTTT,CASSPGVSTEAFF
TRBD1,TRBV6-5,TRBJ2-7,TGTGCCAGCACCAGAGGGGGCCTCTACGAGCAGTACTTC,CASTRGGLYEQYF
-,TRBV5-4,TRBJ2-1,TGTGCCAGCAGAGACAGAAACAATGAGCAGTTCTTC,CASRDRNNEQFF
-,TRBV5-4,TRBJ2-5,TGTGCCAGCAGCTTAATCCGGGGAGAGCATTCCCAGTACTTC,CASSLIRGEHSQYF
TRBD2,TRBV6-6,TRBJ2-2,TGTGCCAGCATGCGGGGGTTTGGGGAGCTGTTTTTT,CASMRGFGELFF
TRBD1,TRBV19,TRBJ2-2,TGTGCCAGTAAAGGACAGGGGAACACCGGGGAGCTGTTTTTT,CASKGQGNTGELFF
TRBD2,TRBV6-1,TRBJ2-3,TGTGCCACCCGACTAGCGGGGGATACGCAGTATTTT,CATRLAGDTQYF
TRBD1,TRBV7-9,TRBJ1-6,TGTGCCAGCAGCAGAGAGGTCGGACAGGGAGGTTCACCCCTCCACTTT,CASSREVGQGGSPLHF